This T cell receptor beta chain appears in the sequencing data of a study of T cell responses to AZD1222 COVID-19 vaccine. Study context: Both about-4-week and about-12-week second-dose recipients were combined.

A word on this clone: Its antigen is undetermined.

Profiling relied on immunoSEQ multiplex PCR, and the TCRdb table lists in-frame clones only, not all of them. This table holds about 86,000 clones, about 92% found once. Study-wide results and caveats: Recipients of AZD1222 seropositive at baseline numbered only 5 or 6. Dominant at 160-218 and 743-854, vaccine-associated CD4 TCRs also spanned spike. The donor cohort was predominantly white British with a female majority, and clonal diversity may have been underestimated.

The sample here was peripheral blood, taken on day 0 of AZD1222 vaccination. The sequence was obtained from an adult in good health.

CDR3 residues: CASTGGWSNQPQHF. As DNA, the CDR3 is TGTGCCAGCACAGGGGGCTGGAGCAATCAGCCCCAGCATTTT. The rearrangement links TRBV2 to TRBJ1-5, with 8 bases lining up with TRBD1. Germline V gives CDR1 SNHLY, CDR2 FYNNEI. CDR3 length: 14 residues. The V gene end was trimmed by 7 bases and the J gene end by 1 base; junction bases not matched to a gene: 3.